Listed below are T cell receptor beta chains from one sample, sequenced in a study of blood T cells in healthy people across ages. TCRdb re-called the 5' RACE reads with MiXCR, one entry per CDR3 protein. The table shows 1.5 million to 2 million distinct CDR3 sequences, with about 35% occurring only once. The sequenced sample consisted of blood. These receptors came from a woman aged 25 to 45 in good health. Both conserved end residues are part of each CDR3. The D gene is left open where the match is weak. Clone size appears in some rows only: once, few, many, or a class for an expanded clone.

J gene: TRBJ1-4
D gene: .
clone size: once
V gene: TRBV15
CDR3 protein: CATSERINEKLFF
CDR3 DNA: TGTGCCACCAGTGAAAGGATTAATGAAAAACTGTTTTTT

J gene: TRBJ1-5
D gene: TRBD1
clone size: .
V gene: TRBV12-3/TRBV12-4
CDR3 protein: CASRPPPDRGQDTQHF
CDR3 DNA: TGTGCCAGCAGACCTCCCCCGGACAGGGGACAAGATACGCAGCATTTT

J gene: TRBJ2-1
D gene: .
clone size: .
V gene: TRBV14
CDR3 protein: CASSSSDGTYNEQFF
CDR3 DNA: TGTGCCAGCTCCTCGTCAGACGGAACCTACAATGAGCAGTTCTTC

J gene: TRBJ2-1
D gene: TRBD2
clone size: .
V gene: TRBV2
CDR3 protein: CASSSAGRSRNEQFF
CDR3 DNA: TGTGCCAGCAGCTCAGCGGGGAGGTCTAGAAATGAGCAGTTCTTC

J gene: TRBJ1-2
D gene: .
clone size: .
V gene: TRBV7-2
CDR3 protein: CASSFGVEYGYTF
CDR3 DNA: TGTGCCAGCAGCTTTGGGGTAGAGTATGGCTACACCTTC

J gene: TRBJ1-6
D gene: .
clone size: few
V gene: TRBV30
CDR3 protein: CAWSVGSPLHF
CDR3 DNA: TGTGCCTGGAGTGTAGGATCACCCCTCCACTTT

J gene: TRBJ2-6
D gene: .
clone size: few
V gene: TRBV20-1
CDR3 protein: CSARPDLRGANVLTF
CDR3 DNA: TGCAGTGCTAGACCGGACCTGAGAGGGGCCAACGTCCTGACTTTC

J gene: TRBJ2-1
D gene: .
clone size: .
V gene: TRBV5-1
CDR3 protein: CASSHGENFEQFF
CDR3 DNA: TGCGCCAGCAGCCACGGGGAGAACTTTGAGCAGTTCTTC

J gene: TRBJ2-5
D gene: .
clone size: once
V gene: TRBV4-1
CDR3 protein: CASSQEWLSAETQYF
CDR3 DNA: TGCGCCAGCAGCCAAGAGTGGCTTTCCGCGGAGACCCAGTACTTC

J gene: TRBJ1-5
D gene: .
clone size: .
V gene: TRBV20-1
CDR3 protein: CSAGAGVRDQPQHF
CDR3 DNA: TGCAGTGCCGGGGCGGGGGTCAGGGATCAGCCCCAGCATTTT